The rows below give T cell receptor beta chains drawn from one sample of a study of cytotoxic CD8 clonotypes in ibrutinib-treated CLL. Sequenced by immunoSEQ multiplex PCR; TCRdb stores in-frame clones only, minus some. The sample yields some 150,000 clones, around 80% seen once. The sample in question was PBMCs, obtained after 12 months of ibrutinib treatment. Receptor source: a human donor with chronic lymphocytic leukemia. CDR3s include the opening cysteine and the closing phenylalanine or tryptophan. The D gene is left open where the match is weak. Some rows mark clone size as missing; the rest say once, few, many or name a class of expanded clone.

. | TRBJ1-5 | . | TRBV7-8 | CASSQTGKQHF | TGTGCCAGCAGCCAAACAGGGAAACAACATTTT
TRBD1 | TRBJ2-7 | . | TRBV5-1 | CASSLALGQYYEQYF | TGCGCCAGCAGCTTGGCATTGGGACAGTACTACGAGCAGTACTTC
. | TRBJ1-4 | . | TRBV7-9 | CASSRWDGHNEKLFF | TGTGCCAGCAGCCGCTGGGACGGCCATAATGAAAAACTGTTTTTT
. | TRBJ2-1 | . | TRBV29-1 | CSVESYQVAYNEQFF | TGCAGCGTTGAATCCTACCAGGTCGCCTACAATGAGCAGTTCTTC
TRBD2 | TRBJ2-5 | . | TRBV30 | CAWSALTSGLTAQYF | TGTGCCTGGAGTGCCCTCACTAGCGGTCTTACGGCCCAGTACTTC
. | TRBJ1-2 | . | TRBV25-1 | CASRGSPNYGYTF | TGTGCCAGCCGGGGGAGCCCCAACTATGGCTACACCTTC
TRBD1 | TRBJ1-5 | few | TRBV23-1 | CASSQSNTGEVVRSSNQPQHF | TGCGCCAGCAGTCAATCTAACACAGGGGAGGTGGTTCGTTCTAGCAATCAGCCCCAGCATTTT
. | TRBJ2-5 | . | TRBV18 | CASSPQLAVQETQYF | TGTGCCAGCTCACCACAGTTGGCAGTTCAAGAGACCCAGTACTTC
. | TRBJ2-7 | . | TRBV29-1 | CSVEVIGGFSYEQYF | TGCAGCGTTGAAGTCATTGGGGGTTTCTCCTACGAGCAGTACTTC
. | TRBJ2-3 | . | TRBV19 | CASKLSNTDTQYF | TGTGCCAGTAAGTTATCGAACACAGATACGCAGTATTTT
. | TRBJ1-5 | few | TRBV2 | CASSYGRSNQPQHF | TGTGCCAGCAGTTACGGACGTAGCAATCAGCCCCAGCATTTT
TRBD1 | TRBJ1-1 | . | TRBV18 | CASSSHGSGGGKGSEAFF | TGTGCCAGCTCATCCCACGGCTCAGGGGGCGGAAAGGGCTCTGAAGCTTTCTTT
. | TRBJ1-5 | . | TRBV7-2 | CASSVRAAQPQHF | TGTGCCAGCAGCGTCCGGGCGGCCCAGCCCCAGCATTTT
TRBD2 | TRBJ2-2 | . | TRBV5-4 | CASSLAGGRVTGELFF | TGTGCCAGCAGCTTGGCCGGCGGGAGAGTCACCGGGGAGCTGTTTTTT
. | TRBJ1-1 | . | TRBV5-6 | CASSLEEGEAFF | TGTGCCAGCAGCTTGGAGGAGGGGGAAGCTTTCTTT
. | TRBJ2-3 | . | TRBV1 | CTSSHPPPLTDTQYF | TGCACCAGCAGCCATCCACCTCCGCTCACAGATACGCAGTATTTT
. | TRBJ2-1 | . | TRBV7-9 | CASSLFLHPGYNEQFF | TGTGCCAGCAGCTTATTTTTACATCCCGGGTACAATGAGCAGTTCTTC
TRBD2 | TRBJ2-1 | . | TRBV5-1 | CASSLAGLAGGPGEQFF | TGCGCCAGCAGCTTGGCTGGACTAGCGGGAGGGCCAGGGGAGCAGTTCTTC
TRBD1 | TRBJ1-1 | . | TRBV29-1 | CSVVDRGFLVTEAFF | TGCAGCGTTGTGGACAGGGGGTTTTTAGTCACTGAAGCTTTCTTT
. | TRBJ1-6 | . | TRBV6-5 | CASSYSSGVIESPLHF | TGTGCCAGCAGTTACTCGTCAGGGGTGATTGAGTCACCCCTCCACTTT
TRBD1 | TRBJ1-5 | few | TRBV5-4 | CASSPGQGSQPQHF | TGTGCCAGCAGCCCAGGACAGGGGAGTCAGCCCCAGCATTTT
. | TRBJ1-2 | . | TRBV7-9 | CASSLGPGAGYTF | TGTGCCAGCAGCTTAGGCCCGGGGGCGGGCTACACCTTC
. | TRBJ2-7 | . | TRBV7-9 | CASSYSSYEQYF | TGTGCCAGCAGCTACAGCTCCTACGAGCAGTACTTC
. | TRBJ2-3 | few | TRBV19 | CASSISPSLGDTQYF | TGTGCCAGTAGTATAAGCCCTTCACTGGGGGATACGCAGTATTTT
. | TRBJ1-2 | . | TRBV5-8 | CASSEPGGYGYTF | TGTGCCAGCAGCGAACCCGGCGGGTATGGCTACACCTTC
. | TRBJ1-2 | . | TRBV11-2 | CASSRVNYGYTF | TGTGCCAGCAGTCGCGTTAACTATGGCTACACCTTC
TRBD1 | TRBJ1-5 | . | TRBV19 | CASRKDRAAKSNQPQHF | TGTGCCAGTAGGAAAGACAGGGCGGCTAAGAGCAATCAGCCCCAGCATTTT
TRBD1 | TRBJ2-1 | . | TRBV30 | CAWAGKDRGIPNEQFF | TGTGCCTGGGCCGGGAAGGACAGGGGAATTCCCAATGAGCAGTTCTTC
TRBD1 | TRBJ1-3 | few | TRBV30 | CAWSGQGQRNTIYF | TGTGCCTGGAGTGGACAGGGGCAGAGAAACACCATATATTTT
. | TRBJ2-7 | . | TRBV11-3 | CASSTRRGEQYF | TGTGCCAGCAGCACCCGACGGGGCGAGCAGTACTTC
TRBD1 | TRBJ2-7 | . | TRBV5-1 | CASSFTGTDSYEQYF | TGCGCCAGCAGCTTTACCGGGACAGACTCCTACGAGCAGTACTTC
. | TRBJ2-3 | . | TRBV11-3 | CASSLDAQGGTDTQYF | TGTGCCAGCAGCTTAGATGCCCAGGGAGGCACAGATACGCAGTATTTT
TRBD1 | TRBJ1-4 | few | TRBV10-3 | CAISDRGTAENEKLFF | TGTGCCATCAGTGATCGCGGGACAGCTGAAAATGAAAAACTGTTTTTT
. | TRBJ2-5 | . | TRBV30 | CAWSGPAGASQETQYF | TGTGCCTGGAGTGGTCCCGCGGGCGCTTCCCAAGAGACCCAGTACTTC
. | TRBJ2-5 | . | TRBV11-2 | CASSHTTGGGETQYF | TGTGCCAGCAGCCATACCACGGGGGGCGGAGAGACCCAGTACTTC